Listed below are T cell receptor beta chains from one sample, sequenced in a study of cytomegalovirus exposure and HLA in healthy donors. The table came from immunoSEQ multiplex PCR; TCRdb's copy has only in-frame clones and leaves some out. This table has over 200,000 clones, approximately 84% appearing once. Material: PBMCs. These receptors all come from a woman aged 40 to 50 in good health and CMV-seronegative. Each CDR3 is given with its conserved first and last residue. Each record gives: V gene, J gene, CDR3 protein.

V: TRBV2; J: TRBJ2-2; CDR3: CASSYRRNGELFF
V: TRBV5-1; J: TRBJ1-1; CDR3: CASSLRGTEAFF
V: TRBV7-8; J: TRBJ1-2; CDR3: CASSKPGQGKGGYTF
V: TRBV7-2; J: TRBJ1-1; CDR3: CASSLAQGFETEAFF
V: TRBV5-6; J: TRBJ2-3; CDR3: CASSFFRSTDTQYF
V: TRBV9; J: TRBJ1-2; CDR3: CASSPLLREGYTF
V: TRBV30; J: TRBJ2-7; CDR3: CAWSSLAGAYEQYF
V: TRBV5-4; J: TRBJ2-5; CDR3: CASSLSLQETQYF
V: TRBV18; J: TRBJ2-7; CDR3: CASSPRGGGYEQYF
V: TRBV7-8; J: TRBJ1-1; CDR3: CASSSLGAGNTEAFF
V: TRBV7-2; J: TRBJ2-6; CDR3: CASSSGIGSGANVLTF
V: TRBV7-2; J: TRBJ1-3; CDR3: CASSLKDRAGNTIYF
V: TRBV14; J: TRBJ2-7; CDR3: CASSQDHRYEQYF
V: TRBV11-3; J: TRBJ2-1; CDR3: CASSYRGAGGQSYNEQFF
V: TRBV2; J: TRBJ2-7; CDR3: CASSRAYGALEQYF
V: TRBV11-2; J: TRBJ1-3; CDR3: CASSSDRGNTIYF
V: TRBV29-1; J: TRBJ1-2; CDR3: CSVDRPDRDNYGYTF
V: TRBV19; J: TRBJ1-1; CDR3: CASSHQGRDTEAFF
V: TRBV7-2; J: TRBJ2-7; CDR3: CASSPRGLAGSSYEQYF
V: TRBV11-2; J: TRBJ2-3; CDR3: CASSAQSTDTQYF
V: TRBV10-3; J: TRBJ2-5; CDR3: CAISGAGGIQETQYF
V: TRBV7-8; J: TRBJ2-2; CDR3: CASSLGLAGGQGELFF
V: TRBV19; J: TRBJ1-1; CDR3: CASRVGGNTEAFF
V: TRBV10-3; J: TRBJ2-1; CDR3: CAIRTSGVQYNEQFF
V: TRBV7-8; J: TRBJ1-2; CDR3: CASSPIPAGGYGYTF
V: TRBV6-5; J: TRBJ1-2; CDR3: CASSYSTWGLSYGYTF
V: TRBV29-1; J: TRBJ1-1; CDR3: CSVSWVVGGDHEAFF
V: TRBV28; J: TRBJ2-7; CDR3: CASSSRQSSYEQYF
V: TRBV19; J: TRBJ2-5; CDR3: CASTKTSGAETQYF
V: TRBV5-1; J: TRBJ1-4; CDR3: CASSVGDRTYEKLFF
V: TRBV10-3; J: TRBJ2-1; CDR3: CAISHGTGGHDEQFF
V: TRBV6-5; J: TRBJ1-1; CDR3: CASSYSGTGITEAFF
V: TRBV6-6; J: TRBJ1-1; CDR3: CATTEAFF
V: TRBV11-2; J: TRBJ2-7; CDR3: CASSSGTAPGEQYF
V: TRBV4-1; J: TRBJ2-2; CDR3: CASTVGADSRELFF
V: TRBV6-5; J: TRBJ1-1; CDR3: CASSYSRIMNTEAFF
V: TRBV9; J: TRBJ1-1; CDR3: CASSVDRDSLTLIF
V: TRBV30; J: TRBJ1-2; CDR3: CAWSGETGTGNGYTF
V: TRBV11-3; J: TRBJ2-2; CDR3: CASSWQRANTGELFF
V: TRBV9; J: TRBJ2-3; CDR3: CASSVKPSSTDTQYF
V: TRBV20-1; J: TRBJ1-1; CDR3: CSASPGAFF